This TCR beta chain was recovered during a study of ipilimumab plus nivolumab after autologous stem cell transplantation. On the study more broadly: Median doses per patient: four or five ipilimumab, about eight nivolumab. Study-level results: Per the authors, repertoire, Treg and microbiota data justify further study.

Method: immunoSEQ multiplex PCR; TCRdb's copy keeps in-frame clones and lacks some. The repertoire holds some 45,000 clones, with nearly 90% as singletons. Starting 14 to 28 days after autologous transplant, ipilimumab 1 mg/kg was given. Patients received nivolumab 3 mg/kg at weeks 1, 4, 7, 10, then fortnightly to week 26. Worth noting for this clone: Its antigen is still unknown.

Germline V gives CDR1 SGHVS, CDR2 FQNEAQ. Trimming cost V 1 base and J 6 bases, with 4 bases left between them. The CDR3 length is 11 residues. Material: PBMCs, obtained in a trial of ipilimumab plus nivolumab as post-transplant consolidation. The rearrangement links TRBV7-8 to TRBJ2-7; D uncertain. The sequence came from a male donor with multiple myeloma. The CDR3 here is CASSLGAEQYF. The CDR3 DNA reads as TGTGCCAGCAGCTTAGGGGCCGAGCAGTACTTC.